The rows below give T cell receptor beta chains drawn from one sample of a study of control samples from healthy donors and cancer patients. This table comes from immunoSEQ multiplex PCR, and its TCRdb copy is limited to in-frame clones, with some not included. This table holds about 140,000 clones, roughly 89% found once. What was sequenced was blood. Source of these receptors: a man aged 30-40 years in good health. The CDR3 runs from the conserved cysteine through the conserved F or W. Each record gives: CDR3 length, V gene, J gene, D gene, CDR3 protein. The D gene is left open where the match is weak.

13	TRBV23-1	TRBJ1-6	.	CASSLSYNSPLHF
15	TRBV5-1	TRBJ2-2	.	CASSSGTDNTGELFF
12	TRBV11-1	TRBJ1-2	.	CASSPRTYGYTF
17	TRBV5-1	TRBJ1-1	TRBD1	CASSFSTIGQGNTEAFF
15	TRBV27	TRBJ2-1	TRBD2	CASSRGTSWWSEQFF
15	TRBV5-6	TRBJ2-7	TRBD2	CASSLGLAGVYEQYF
13	TRBV6-1	TRBJ2-7	.	CASSETEVSEQYF
18	TRBV7-2	TRBJ2-6	.	CASSLVLQGSSGANVLTF
16	TRBV19	TRBJ2-1	TRBD2	CASSDFSGGSYNEQFF
14	TRBV2	TRBJ2-1	.	CASMGSSSYNEQFF
16	TRBV5-4	TRBJ2-3	TRBD2	CASSHIRGLASRTQYF
13	TRBV7-9	TRBJ2-7	TRBD2	CASSARTSGEQYF
16	TRBV5-4	TRBJ1-4	TRBD1	CASSWGQGFTNEKLFF
12	TRBV12-3/TRBV12-4	TRBJ2-2	.	CASSAGSGELFF
15	TRBV7-2	TRBJ1-1	.	CASSLDFRGDTEAFF
14	TRBV9	TRBJ2-3	.	CASSPFSRADTQYF
14	TRBV6-1	TRBJ2-7	TRBD2	CASTPPGGFYEQYF
13	TRBV7-9	TRBJ1-2	.	CASSSGANYGYTF
13	TRBV7-2	TRBJ2-7	.	CASSLGATYEQYF
15	TRBV9	TRBJ2-3	TRBD2	CASSEAGGLTDTQYF
15	TRBV2	TRBJ2-2	TRBD2	CASRGGGGAPGELFF
14	TRBV12-5	TRBJ2-7	TRBD1	CASGPGQGFDEQYF
15	TRBV4-1	TRBJ2-2	.	CASSQATANTGELFF
14	TRBV6-6	TRBJ1-2	TRBD1	CASSYAGQYVGYTF
14	TRBV9	TRBJ1-4	TRBD1	CASSGEGAPEKLFF
15	TRBV7-8	TRBJ1-5	.	CASSFTATNNQPQHF
14	TRBV4-3	TRBJ1-2	TRBD1	CASSQEGQGWGYTF
14	TRBV3-1/TRBV3-2	TRBJ1-6	.	CASSLRVSNSPLHF
13	TRBV30	TRBJ2-7	TRBD1	CAWSGDRIYEQYF
11	TRBV10-3	TRBJ1-1	.	CAIGTLPEAFF
18	TRBV7-9	TRBJ1-1	.	CASSLTPYGLAMNTEAFF
16	TRBV9	TRBJ2-2	TRBD2	CASSPSGVRGTGELFF
16	TRBV7-9	TRBJ2-1	TRBD2	CASSPSETSGRKEQFF
11	TRBV18	TRBJ2-3	.	CASSLDSTQYF
14	TRBV11-2	TRBJ1-1	.	CASSSSGTATEAFF
14	TRBV5-4	TRBJ2-2	.	CASSFGKDTGELFF
15	TRBV27	TRBJ1-1	.	CASSLSTRGGAEAFF
16	TRBV4-1	TRBJ2-5	.	CASSQGLANKQETQYF
15	TRBV19	TRBJ1-5	.	CASSRYRGENQPQHF
11	TRBV28	TRBJ1-2	.	CASSFDEGYTF
15	TRBV7-9	TRBJ2-7	TRBD2	CASSENYGRVREQYF
12	TRBV27	TRBJ2-7	.	CASSGLTYEQYF
15	TRBV24-1	TRBJ2-2	.	CATSEAGQTSGELFF
15	TRBV7-6	TRBJ1-6	TRBD1	CASSFGQGPPSPLHF
15	TRBV29-1	TRBJ2-2	.	CSAKAAGQRTGELFF
17	TRBV4-1	TRBJ1-5	.	CASSQVISARVGQPQHF
15	TRBV6-5	TRBJ1-5	.	CASSYSSQFNQPQHF
13	TRBV5-4	TRBJ1-2	TRBD1	CASNKGQGYGYTF
16	TRBV19	TRBJ2-7	.	CASSDLGKGWTYEQYF
15	TRBV27	TRBJ2-7	.	CASSPTYDSTYEQYF
14	TRBV9	TRBJ1-6	TRBD1	CASSPRGGNSPLHF
15	TRBV6-5	TRBJ2-1	.	CASRNSGSLYNEQFF
11	TRBV2	TRBJ2-7	.	CASSEAHEQYF
13	TRBV3-1/TRBV3-2	TRBJ2-2	.	CASSPYLTGELFF